This is a list of T cell receptor beta chains from one sample in a study of cytomegalovirus exposure and HLA in healthy donors. The repertoire was sequenced with immunoSEQ multiplex PCR; TCRdb's copy has only in-frame clones and lacks some. The sample has some 150,000 clones; about 64% are singletons. Material for sequencing was PBMCs. The receptors shown here come from an older woman in good health and CMV-seropositive. CDR3s include the opening cysteine and the closing phenylalanine or tryptophan. Fields, in order: clone size, J gene, D gene, V gene, CDR3 protein, CDR3 DNA. D genes are given only for firm matches. Clone sizes are given selectively: once, few, many, or a class where the clone is expanded.

size: NA; J: TRBJ1-4; D: NA; V: TRBV27; CDR3: CASSLSPLEKLFF; DNA: TGTGCCAGCAGTTTGTCTCCCCTAGAAAAACTGTTTTTT
size: NA; J: TRBJ1-5; D: TRBD1; V: TRBV29-1; CDR3: CSAKAGTGAMPQHF; DNA: TGCAGCGCGAAGGCCGGGACAGGGGCTATGCCCCAGCATTTT
size: NA; J: TRBJ2-7; D: NA; V: TRBV29-1; CDR3: CSVDGFGGGEQYF; DNA: TGCAGCGTTGACGGGTTCGGAGGTGGGGAGCAGTACTTC
size: NA; J: TRBJ1-1; D: NA; V: TRBV7-2; CDR3: CASSRGTTIMNTEAFF; DNA: TGTGCCAGCTCTAGGGGGACGACCATAATGAACACTGAAGCTTTCTTT
size: few; J: TRBJ2-3; D: TRBD2; V: TRBV7-8; CDR3: CASSPRAGGKLDTQYF; DNA: TGTGCCAGCAGCCCCAGAGCGGGAGGAAAATTAGATACGCAGTATTTT
size: NA; J: TRBJ2-1; D: NA; V: TRBV7-2; CDR3: CASSPSRSSYNEQFF; DNA: TGTGCCAGCAGCCCCTCGCGTAGCTCCTACAATGAGCAGTTCTTC
size: NA; J: TRBJ1-2; D: NA; V: TRBV5-6; CDR3: CASSANNRRLDGGGCTF; DNA: TGTGCCAGCAGCGCCAATAACAGGCGGCTCGACGGGGGGGGCTGCACCTTC
size: few; J: TRBJ1-1; D: NA; V: TRBV10-3; CDR3: CAISHPGGMNTEAFF; DNA: TGTGCCATCAGTCATCCGGGGGGGATGAACACTGAAGCTTTCTTT
size: NA; J: TRBJ2-5; D: TRBD1; V: TRBV7-2; CDR3: CASSAGTGLETQYF; DNA: TGTGCCAGCAGCGCCGGGACAGGCTTAGAGACCCAGTACTTC
size: NA; J: TRBJ2-2; D: TRBD2; V: TRBV4-3; CDR3: CASSQSGRALNIAGELFF; DNA: TGCGCCAGCAGCCAGTCCGGGAGGGCCTTAAATATTGCCGGGGAGCTGTTTTTT
size: NA; J: TRBJ2-1; D: TRBD2; V: TRBV5-6; CDR3: CASSLLRLAVSSYNEQFF; DNA: TGTGCCAGCAGCTTGCTGCGGCTAGCGGTAAGCTCCTACAATGAGCAGTTCTTC
size: NA; J: TRBJ2-1; D: TRBD2; V: TRBV6-1; CDR3: CASRSGLAGDNEQFF; DNA: TGTGCCAGCAGGTCGGGACTAGCGGGTGACAATGAGCAGTTCTTC
size: once; J: TRBJ2-7; D: TRBD2; V: TRBV7-2; CDR3: CASSLELGAGGLPLYEQYF; DNA: TGTGCCAGCAGCTTAGAGCTCGGCGCGGGAGGCCTCCCTCTCTACGAGCAGTACTTC
size: NA; J: TRBJ1-4; D: TRBD1; V: TRBV30; CDR3: CAWTGGNEKLFF; DNA: TGTGCCTGGACAGGGGGGAATGAAAAACTGTTTTTT
size: few; J: TRBJ2-1; D: TRBD2; V: TRBV29-1; CDR3: CSVLWAGAYNEQFF; DNA: TGCAGCGTCCTTTGGGCGGGAGCCTACAATGAGCAGTTCTTC
size: few; J: TRBJ1-2; D: NA; V: TRBV11-1; CDR3: CASSEDPRSGYTF; DNA: TGTGCCAGCAGCGAAGATCCGAGGAGTGGCTACACCTTC
size: NA; J: TRBJ1-2; D: NA; V: TRBV19; CDR3: CASTPSRGWNYGYTF; DNA: TGTGCCAGTACCCCCAGCAGGGGCTGGAACTATGGCTACACCTTC
size: NA; J: TRBJ2-5; D: TRBD1; V: TRBV29-1; CDR3: CSASGQQETQYF; DNA: TGCAGCGCCTCGGGACAGCAAGAGACCCAGTACTTC
size: few; J: TRBJ2-7; D: TRBD1; V: TRBV28; CDR3: CASSAPGQGSYEQYF; DNA: TGTGCCAGCAGTGCGCCGGGACAGGGCTCCTACGAGCAGTACTTC
size: NA; J: TRBJ2-1; D: NA; V: TRBV28; CDR3: CASSLYRDSYNEQFF; DNA: TGTGCCAGCAGTTTGTACAGGGACTCCTACAATGAGCAGTTCTTC
size: few; J: TRBJ2-3; D: NA; V: TRBV5-1; CDR3: CASTLEGADTQYF; DNA: TGCGCCAGCACCCTGGAGGGCGCAGATACGCAGTATTTT
size: few; J: TRBJ2-7; D: NA; V: TRBV7-9; CDR3: CASSLAGTASYEQYF; DNA: TGTGCCAGCAGCTTAGCTGGGACTGCCTCCTACGAGCAGTACTTC
size: few; J: TRBJ2-1; D: NA; V: TRBV29-1; CDR3: CSVIWARERAYNEQFF; DNA: TGCAGCGTTATATGGGCCCGGGAGAGGGCCTACAATGAGCAGTTCTTC
size: NA; J: TRBJ2-5; D: NA; V: TRBV5-6; CDR3: CASGQNFQETQYF; DNA: TGTGCCAGCGGACAGAACTTCCAAGAGACCCAGTACTTC
size: few; J: TRBJ1-2; D: NA; V: TRBV19; CDR3: CASGGIWGYTF; DNA: TGTGCCAGCGGGGGGATTTGGGGCTACACCTTC
size: few; J: TRBJ2-5; D: TRBD2; V: TRBV6-6; CDR3: CASSRGGSSETQYF; DNA: TGTGCCAGCAGCCGGGGGGGTAGCAGCGAGACCCAGTACTTC
size: NA; J: TRBJ2-2; D: TRBD1; V: TRBV4-2; CDR3: CASRDRVNTGELFF; DNA: TGTGCCAGCAGAGACAGGGTGAACACCGGGGAGCTGTTTTTT
size: NA; J: TRBJ2-7; D: TRBD2; V: TRBV18; CDR3: CASSPSGRVPYEQYF; DNA: TGTGCCAGCTCACCTAGCGGGAGGGTACCCTACGAGCAGTACTTC
size: few; J: TRBJ2-2; D: NA; V: TRBV11-2; CDR3: CASSPLWTATGELFF; DNA: TGTGCCAGCAGCCCCCTTTGGACAGCCACCGGGGAGCTGTTTTTT
size: NA; J: TRBJ1-5; D: TRBD1; V: TRBV28; CDR3: CASSSRTGGQPQHF; DNA: TGTGCCAGCAGTTCGCGGACAGGGGGACAGCCCCAGCATTTT
size: NA; J: TRBJ2-7; D: NA; V: TRBV20-1; CDR3: CSASGTKQYF; DNA: TGCAGTGCTAGCGGGACAAAGCAGTACTTC
size: NA; J: TRBJ2-1; D: NA; V: TRBV4-3; CDR3: CASSQDVEQGEQFF; DNA: TGCGCCAGCAGCCAAGATGTCGAGCAGGGCGAGCAGTTCTTC
size: NA; J: TRBJ2-1; D: TRBD2; V: TRBV14; CDR3: CASSQSGASYNEQFF; DNA: TGTGCCAGCAGCCAAAGCGGGGCTTCCTACAATGAGCAGTTCTTC
size: NA; J: TRBJ2-2; D: TRBD2; V: TRBV28; CDR3: CASSTGLGRNTGELFF; DNA: TGTGCCAGCAGCACCGGACTAGGTCGAAACACCGGGGAGCTGTTTTTT
size: once; J: TRBJ1-1; D: TRBD1; V: TRBV13; CDR3: CASSPDRGVSSTEAFF; DNA: TGTGCCAGCAGCCCGGACAGGGGTGTGAGTAGCACTGAAGCTTTCTTT
size: NA; J: TRBJ2-5; D: TRBD1; V: TRBV29-1; CDR3: CSVEGGPGQSQETQYF; DNA: TGCAGCGTTGAGGGTGGACCGGGACAGAGCCAAGAGACCCAGTACTTC
size: NA; J: TRBJ2-7; D: NA; V: TRBV7-2; CDR3: CASSSQRKGSEQYF; DNA: TGTGCCAGCAGCTCTCAACGGAAAGGGAGTGAGCAGTACTTC
size: NA; J: TRBJ1-4; D: NA; V: TRBV19; CDR3: CASSISGRGREKLFF; DNA: TGTGCCAGTAGTATATCCGGCAGGGGTCGAGAAAAACTGTTTTTT
size: NA; J: TRBJ2-3; D: TRBD2; V: TRBV7-9; CDR3: CASSLFRTSGGTDTQYF; DNA: TGTGCCAGCAGCTTATTCCGGACTAGCGGGGGCACAGATACGCAGTATTTT
size: NA; J: TRBJ2-7; D: TRBD1; V: TRBV29-1; CDR3: CSVRGTGDYEQYF; DNA: TGCAGCGTCCGGGGGACAGGGGACTACGAGCAGTACTTC
size: NA; J: TRBJ2-1; D: NA; V: TRBV5-6; CDR3: CASSLAAPLTYNEQFF; DNA: TGTGCCAGCAGCTTGGCAGCGCCATTGACCTACAATGAGCAGTTCTTC
size: NA; J: TRBJ2-1; D: TRBD2; V: TRBV7-7; CDR3: CASSLGESGREKYNEQFF; DNA: TGTGCTAGCAGCTTGGGAGAGTCGGGGCGGGAGAAGTACAATGAGCAGTTCTTC
size: NA; J: TRBJ1-1; D: NA; V: TRBV30; CDR3: CAWSASDSTEAFF; DNA: TGTGCCTGGAGTGCCTCAGATTCCACTGAAGCTTTCTTT
size: few; J: TRBJ2-2; D: TRBD2; V: TRBV7-6; CDR3: CASSLNAGEVAGELFF; DNA: TGTGCCAGCAGCTTAAATGCGGGAGAGGTTGCCGGGGAGCTGTTTTTT
size: NA; J: TRBJ2-4; D: NA; V: TRBV28; CDR3: CASSSSPRTAGAKNIQYF; DNA: TGTGCCAGCAGTTCATCCCCTAGGACAGCCGGGGCCAAAAACATTCAGTACTTC
size: NA; J: TRBJ1-3; D: TRBD1; V: TRBV9; CDR3: CASSPGTGVGNTIYF; DNA: TGTGCCAGCAGCCCTGGGACAGGGGTCGGAAACACCATATATTTT
size: few; J: TRBJ1-5; D: TRBD1; V: TRBV4-3; CDR3: CASSRGQGSQPQHF; DNA: TGCGCCAGCAGCCGAGGACAGGGCTCCCAGCCCCAGCATTTT
size: NA; J: TRBJ1-2; D: NA; V: TRBV6-6; CDR3: CASREGGDYGYTF; DNA: TGTGCCAGCAGAGAAGGAGGGGACTATGGCTACACCTTC
size: NA; J: TRBJ2-4; D: NA; V: TRBV5-1; CDR3: CASRRDSKNIQYF; DNA: TGCGCCAGCAGGCGGGACAGCAAAAACATTCAGTACTTC
size: NA; J: TRBJ2-2; D: TRBD2; V: TRBV5-6; CDR3: CASSPTSGRAGGELFF; DNA: TGTGCCAGCAGCCCGACTAGCGGGAGGGCCGGCGGGGAGCTGTTTTTT
size: NA; J: TRBJ2-1; D: TRBD2; V: TRBV30; CDR3: CAWSISGRAEQFF; DNA: TGTGCCTGGAGTATAAGCGGGAGGGCTGAGCAGTTCTTC
size: NA; J: TRBJ1-2; D: NA; V: TRBV5-6; CDR3: CASSLYFPPGYGYTF; DNA: TGTGCCAGCAGCTTGTATTTCCCCCCGGGGTATGGCTACACCTTC
size: NA; J: TRBJ2-1; D: TRBD2; V: TRBV15; CDR3: CATSAKLAGSYNEQFF; DNA: TGTGCCACCAGCGCGAAACTAGCGGGATCGTACAATGAGCAGTTCTTC
size: NA; J: TRBJ2-5; D: NA; V: TRBV18; CDR3: CASSQVVWETQYF; DNA: TGTGCCAGCTCCCAGGTGGTTTGGGAGACCCAGTACTTC
size: NA; J: TRBJ2-2; D: NA; V: TRBV28; CDR3: CASSPNRDFLNANTGELFF; DNA: TGTGCCAGCAGTCCAAACCGGGACTTTCTGAACGCGAACACCGGGGAGCTGTTTTTT
size: NA; J: TRBJ2-2; D: NA; V: TRBV13; CDR3: CASSSSDTGELFF; DNA: TGTGCCAGCAGCTCCTCAGACACCGGGGAGCTGTTTTTT
size: NA; J: TRBJ2-1; D: NA; V: TRBV7-9; CDR3: CASSPHRSSYNEQFF; DNA: TGTGCCAGCAGCCCTCACCGGAGCTCCTACAATGAGCAGTTCTTC
size: NA; J: TRBJ2-4; D: NA; V: TRBV20-1; CDR3: CSAGGKNIQYF; DNA: TGCAGTGCAGGCGGTAAAAACATTCAGTACTTC